This TCR beta chain was sequenced for a study of beta chain features in type 1 diabetes. Study-wide findings and caveats: Moderately but significantly shorter TCRB CDR3s were found in Type 1 diabetes patients in all four CD4+ subsets. PCR, the amplification step, might favor shorter templates, equally in patients and controls.

V dropped 3 bases and J dropped 4; count of bases not matched to a gene: 5. Germline V gives CDR1 SGDLS, CDR2 YYNGEE. CDR3 length: 15 amino acids. This clone was recorded only once. What it binds is not known. Reverse transcription of all isolated RNA meant that expressed TCRB transcripts were sequenced. Assay: immunoSEQ multiplex PCR; the TCRdb copy retains only in-frame clones and omits some. The sample has 600,000 to 750,000 clones; over 10% are singletons. Input material: naive CD4+ T cells from blood. The sequence was collected from a man younger than 45 with type 1 diabetes. V gene TRBV9 combines with J gene TRBJ1-3; the match to TRBD1 covers 9 bases. The CDR3 spells CASSDHRGQGNTIYF. CDR3 nucleotides: TGTGCCAGCAGCGACCACAGGGGGCAAGGAAACACCATATATTTT. Filled out from reference TRBV9 and TRBJ1-3, the complete variable domain reads DSGVTQTPKHLITATGQRVTLRCSPRSGDLSVYWYQQSLDQGLQFLIQYYNGEERAKGNILERFSAQQFPDLHSELNLSSLELGDSALYFCASSDHRGQGNTIYFGEGSWLTVV.